These T cell receptor beta chains were read from a single sample in a study of T-cell memory formation after mild COVID-19. TCRdb fed the 5' RACE reads into MiXCR, producing one record per CDR3 protein. The repertoire holds some 100,000 distinct CDR3 sequences, 11% seen once, with approximately 40% in the top ten. Sequencing used PBMCs or a T cell subset sorted from them (not recorded which). Source of these receptors: a man aged 18 to 30 who had mild COVID-19 (a few samples of this study predate the infection). Cell type and time point are not known. CDR3s include the opening cysteine and the closing phenylalanine or tryptophan. D genes are given only for firm matches. Only some rows state a clone size, as once, few, many or a class for expanded clones.

clone size,V gene,J gene,CDR3 length,D gene,CDR3 DNA,CDR3 protein
many,TRBV7-2,TRBJ2-5,14,TRBD2,TGTGCCAGCAGCTTATGGGGACTAGTGGAGACCCAGTACTTC,CASSLWGLVETQYF
many,TRBV7-6,TRBJ2-1,14,.,TGTGCCAGCAGCTTCGTGGGGGCCCTTGATGAGCAGTTCTTC,CASSFVGALDEQFF
.,TRBV7-2,TRBJ2-1,16,TRBD1,TGTGCCAGCAGCGACCCGGGACAGAGCTCCTACAATGAGCAGTTCTTC,CASSDPGQSSYNEQFF
few,TRBV11-3,TRBJ2-7,13,.,TGTGCCAGCAGCTTAGGGGACGGCTACGAGCAGTACTTC,CASSLGDGYEQYF
few,TRBV27,TRBJ2-7,13,.,TGTGCCAGCAGTCTATCAACTCGGACCAAGCAGTACTTC,CASSLSTRTKQYF
many,TRBV11-2,TRBJ2-3,16,.,TGTGCCAGCAGCTCCTTCCGGGACCCCCCGCCAGATACGCAGTATTTT,CASSSFRDPPPDTQYF
.,TRBV7-6,TRBJ1-1,14,.,TGTGCCAGCAGCTTAAGAGGGACGGACACTGAAGCTTTCTTT,CASSLRGTDTEAFF
.,TRBV7-9,TRBJ1-1,13,TRBD1,TGTGCCAGCAGGGGGACAGGGGACACTGAAGCTTTCTTT,CASRGTGDTEAFF
few,TRBV7-9,TRBJ2-5,16,TRBD2,TGTGCCAGCAGCTTCCCGGGACTAGCGTTTCAAGAGACCCAGTACTTC,CASSFPGLAFQETQYF
few,TRBV6-5,TRBJ1-4,14,.,TGTGCCAGCAGCCATGTCAGCTCTAATGAAAAACTGTTTTTT,CASSHVSSNEKLFF
few,TRBV7-9,TRBJ1-1,14,TRBD1,TGTGCCAGCAGCAAAAAACAGGGGGACGCTGAAGCTTTCTTT,CASSKKQGDAEAFF
few,TRBV25-1,TRBJ2-3,14,.,TGTGCCAGCAGTGACAGGATCCGTGGGGATACGCAGTATTTT,CASSDRIRGDTQYF
.,TRBV4-1,TRBJ2-3,13,.,TGCGCCAGCAGCCAGACTAGGGGGGATACGCAGTATTTT,CASSQTRGDTQYF
many,TRBV7-9,TRBJ2-2,13,.,TGTGCCAGCAGCCCAACGGGCACCGGGGAGCTGTTTTTT,CASSPTGTGELFF
many,TRBV5-4,TRBJ2-6,14,.,TGTGCCAGCAGCCTGGAGACAGTAGGGAACGTCCTGACTTTC,CASSLETVGNVLTF
.,TRBV19,TRBJ2-1,15,.,TGTGCCAGTAGCATCGGGGGCCGCTCCTACAATGAGCAGTTCTTC,CASSIGGRSYNEQFF